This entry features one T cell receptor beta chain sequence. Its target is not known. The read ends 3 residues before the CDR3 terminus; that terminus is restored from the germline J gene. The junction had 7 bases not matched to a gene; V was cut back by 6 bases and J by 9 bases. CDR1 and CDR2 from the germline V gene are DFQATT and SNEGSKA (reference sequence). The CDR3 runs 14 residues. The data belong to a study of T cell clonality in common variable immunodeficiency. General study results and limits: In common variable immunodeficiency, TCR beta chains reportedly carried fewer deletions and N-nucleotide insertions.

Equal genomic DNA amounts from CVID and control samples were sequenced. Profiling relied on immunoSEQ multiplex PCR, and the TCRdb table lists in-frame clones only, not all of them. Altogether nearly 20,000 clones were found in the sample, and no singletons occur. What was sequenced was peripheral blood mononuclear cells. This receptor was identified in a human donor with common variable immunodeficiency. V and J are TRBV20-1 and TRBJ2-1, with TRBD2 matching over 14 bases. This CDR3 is CSAPGLAGVREQFF. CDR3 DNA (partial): TGCAGTGCGCCGGGACTAGCGGGAGTCCGTGAG.